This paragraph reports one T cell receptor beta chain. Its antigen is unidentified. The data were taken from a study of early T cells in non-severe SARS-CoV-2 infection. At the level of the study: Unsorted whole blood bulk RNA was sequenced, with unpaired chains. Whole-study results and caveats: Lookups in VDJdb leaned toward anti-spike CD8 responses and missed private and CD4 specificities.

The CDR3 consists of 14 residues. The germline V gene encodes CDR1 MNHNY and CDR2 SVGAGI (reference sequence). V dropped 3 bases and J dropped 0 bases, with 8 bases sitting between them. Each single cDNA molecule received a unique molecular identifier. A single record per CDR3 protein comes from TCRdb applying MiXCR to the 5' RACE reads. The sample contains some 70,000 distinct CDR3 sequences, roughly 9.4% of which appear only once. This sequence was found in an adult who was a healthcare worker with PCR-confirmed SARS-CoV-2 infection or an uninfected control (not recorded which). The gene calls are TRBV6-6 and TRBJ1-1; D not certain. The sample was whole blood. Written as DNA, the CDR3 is TGTGCCAGCAGTTATGGACGGATGAACACTGAAGCTTTCTTT. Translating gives CASSYGRMNTEAFF.